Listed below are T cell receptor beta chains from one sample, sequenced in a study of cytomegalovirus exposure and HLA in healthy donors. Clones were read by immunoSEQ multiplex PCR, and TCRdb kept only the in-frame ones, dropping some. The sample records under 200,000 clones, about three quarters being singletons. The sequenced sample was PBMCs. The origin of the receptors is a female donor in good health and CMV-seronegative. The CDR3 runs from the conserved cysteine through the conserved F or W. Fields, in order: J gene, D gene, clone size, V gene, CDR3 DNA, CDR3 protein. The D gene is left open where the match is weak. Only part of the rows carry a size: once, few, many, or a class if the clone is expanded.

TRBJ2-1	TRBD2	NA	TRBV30	TGTGCCTGGAGTTGGGCTAGCGGTAACAATGAGCAGTTCTTC	CAWSWASGNNEQFF
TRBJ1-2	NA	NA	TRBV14	TGTGCCAGCAGCCAAGTTCGAGGCAGGGGCTATGGCTACACCTTC	CASSQVRGRGYGYTF
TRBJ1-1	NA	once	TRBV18	TGTGCCAGCTCACCACTGGACAGCATGAACACTGAAGCTTTCTTT	CASSPLDSMNTEAFF
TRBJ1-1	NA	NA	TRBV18	TGTGCCAGCTCACCCCTTAACACTGAAGCTTTCTTT	CASSPLNTEAFF
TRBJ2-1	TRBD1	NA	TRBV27	TGTGCCAGCAGTCTGGCCGGGACAGGGATCCATGAGCAGTTCTTC	CASSLAGTGIHEQFF
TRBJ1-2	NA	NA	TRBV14	TGTGCCAGCAGCGAGGTACGCGGCTATGGCTACACCTTC	CASSEVRGYGYTF
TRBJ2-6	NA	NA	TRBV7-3	TGTGCCAGCAGCCCGGAGCCAGGGTCTGGGGCCAACGTCCTGACTTTC	CASSPEPGSGANVLTF
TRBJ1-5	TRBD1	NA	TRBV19	TGTGCCAGTAGTCCCTCCGGGACAGGGGTCAAGCAGCCCCAGCATTTT	CASSPSGTGVKQPQHF
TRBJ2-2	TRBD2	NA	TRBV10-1	TGCGCCAGCAGTTGGACTAGCGGGGGCACCGGGGAGCTGTTTTTT	CASSWTSGGTGELFF
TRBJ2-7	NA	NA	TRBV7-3	TGTGCCAGCAGCCCGGGACACCCGAGCTCCTACGAGCAGTACTTC	CASSPGHPSSYEQYF
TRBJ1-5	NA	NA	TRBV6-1	TGTGCCAGCAGTGAAGGGGGGGGCAATCAGCCCCAGCATTTT	CASSEGGGNQPQHF
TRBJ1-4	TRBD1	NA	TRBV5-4	TGTGCCAGCAGCCGTTTTGCCGGGACAGAGAATGAAAAACTGTTTTTT	CASSRFAGTENEKLFF
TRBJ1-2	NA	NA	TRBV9	TGTGCCAGCAGCCAAATCTATGGCTACACCTTC	CASSQIYGYTF
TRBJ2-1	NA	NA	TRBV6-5	TGTGCCAGCAAGACGGGGTATGAGCAGTTCTTC	CASKTGYEQFF
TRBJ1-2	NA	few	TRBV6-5	TGTGCCAGCAGTTATTCGGACAGTAGCTATGGCTACACCTTC	CASSYSDSSYGYTF
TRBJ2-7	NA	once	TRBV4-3	TGCGCCAGCAGCCAAGATTCGGGGAATGGCGAGCAGTACTTC	CASSQDSGNGEQYF
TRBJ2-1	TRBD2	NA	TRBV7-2	TGTGCCAGCAGCCGCTTCGGACTAGCGGGATCGTTTGAGCAGTTCTTC	CASSRFGLAGSFEQFF
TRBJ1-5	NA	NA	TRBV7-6	TGTGCCAGCAGCCTCCCCCGACACGTTAGCAATCAGCCCCAGCATTTT	CASSLPRHVSNQPQHF
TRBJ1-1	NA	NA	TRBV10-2	TGCGCCAGCAGCAGGGGTGGAGCTGAAGCTTTCTTT	CASSRGGAEAFF
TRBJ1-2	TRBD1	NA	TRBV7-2	TGTGCCAGCAGCTTGGGACAGGGCTATGGCTACACCTTC	CASSLGQGYGYTF
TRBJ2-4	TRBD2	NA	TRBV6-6	TGTGCCTCAAGGGGCGGCGGGAGTACGGCCAAAAACATTCAGTACTTC	CASRGGGSTAKNIQYF
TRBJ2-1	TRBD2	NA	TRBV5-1	TGCGCCAGCAGCTTGGACCTAGCGGTTGAGCAGTTCTTC	CASSLDLAVEQFF
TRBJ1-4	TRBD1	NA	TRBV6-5	TGTGCCAGCAGTTACTCTAAGGGGGCGGGAGAAAAACTGTTTTTT	CASSYSKGAGEKLFF
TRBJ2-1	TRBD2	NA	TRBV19	TGTGCCAGTACGGGGAAACTAGCGGGGGGTTACAATGAGCAGTTCTTC	CASTGKLAGGYNEQFF
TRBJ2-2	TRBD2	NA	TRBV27	TGTGCCAGCCACTCATCACCGGGAGGGCCGAGGACCGGGGAGCTGTTTTTT	CASHSSPGGPRTGELFF
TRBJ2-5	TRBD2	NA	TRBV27	TGTGCCAGCAGTTTAGAGCGGGGGGGTGGCGTTGAGACCCAGTACTTC	CASSLERGGGVETQYF
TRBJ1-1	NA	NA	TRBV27	TGTGCCAGCAGTTTCCATTCCATGAACACTGAAGCTTTCTTT	CASSFHSMNTEAFF
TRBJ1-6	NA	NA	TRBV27	TGTGCCACCTATTCAGGTCTCTCCTATAATTCACCCCTCCACTTT	CATYSGLSYNSPLHF
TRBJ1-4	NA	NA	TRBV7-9	TGTGCCAGCAGCTTAAGGGGGAGTAATGAAAAACTGTTTTTT	CASSLRGSNEKLFF
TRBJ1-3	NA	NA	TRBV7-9	TGTGCCAGCAGCCGGGGGGGAGACCGGAGTGTTTTT	CASSRGGDRSVF
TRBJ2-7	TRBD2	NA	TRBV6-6	TGTGCCAGCAGTTACGCTGCGGGGGGCACCTACGAGCAGTACTTC	CASSYAAGGTYEQYF
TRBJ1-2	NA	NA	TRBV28	TGTGCCAGCAGTTTTTACAGGGATAGCTATGGCTACACCTTC	CASSFYRDSYGYTF
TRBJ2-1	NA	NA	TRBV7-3	TGTGCCAGCAGCTTAGACCGAGGAAAGCAGTTCTTC	CASSLDRGKQFF
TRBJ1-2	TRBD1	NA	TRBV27	TGTGCCAGCAGTTTACAGGGGGGTCCGACTTATGGCTACACCTTC	CASSLQGGPTYGYTF
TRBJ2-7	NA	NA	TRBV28	TGTGCCAGCAGTTTAGGGCAGGGATGGGAGCAGTACTTC	CASSLGQGWEQYF
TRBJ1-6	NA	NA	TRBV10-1	TGCGCCAGCAGTGAGGACAGAATCTCACCCCTCCACTTT	CASSEDRISPLHF
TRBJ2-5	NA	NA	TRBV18	TGTGCCAGCTCACCAGCAGGGCGGTACCAAGAGACCCAGTACTTC	CASSPAGRYQETQYF
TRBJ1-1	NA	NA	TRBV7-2	TGTGCCAGCAGCTTAGAGGGGGGGTATAGTGACACTGAAGCTTTCTTT	CASSLEGGYSDTEAFF
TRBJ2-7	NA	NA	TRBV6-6	TGTGCCAGCAGTGCACAGGGAATCTACGAGCAGTACTTC	CASSAQGIYEQYF
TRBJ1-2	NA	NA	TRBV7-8	TGTGCCAGCAGCTTAGGAGGCAGGGTCTATGGCTACACCTTC	CASSLGGRVYGYTF